These 32 T cell receptor beta chains were sequenced from one sample in a study of blood T cell repertoires in COVID-19. Sequencing was performed with immunoSEQ multiplex PCR; in TCRdb, only in-frame clones are kept and a portion is missing. The sample shows hundreds of thousands of clones, over 75% of them seen only once. Sequences were obtained from peripheral blood. The origin of the receptors is a human donor in a cohort sampled during active COVID-19.

J is TRBJ2-7 and V is TRBV5-4; TRBD1 matches 8 bases. Germline CDR1 SGHNT, CDR2 YYREEE (reference sequence). Trimming at V came to 3 bases and at J to 5 bases, leaving 4 bases not matched to a gene. The CDR3 extends over 13 amino acids. The CDR3: CASSSGTGNEQYF. The CDR3 coding sequence is TGTGCCAGCAGCTCCGGGACAGGCAACGAGCAGTACTTC.

The chain is built from TRBV28 and TRBJ1-5; D gene ambiguous. The CDR3 consists of 14 residues. Trimming shortened V by 7 bases and J by 0 bases, and 10 bases separated the two germline ends. Looked up from germline, CDR1 is MDHEN and CDR2 is SYDVKM. The CDR3 is CASKAGNSNQPQHF. The CDR3 DNA is TGTGCCAGCAAGGCGGGAAATAGCAATCAGCCCCAGCATTTT.

The gene calls are TRBV19 and TRBJ1-5; a weak D match, TRBD1 (5 bases). Germline V CDR1 and CDR2: LNHDA, SQIVND (reference sequence). This CDR3 has 18 residues. V dropped 1 base and J dropped 3 bases, with 19 bases sitting between them. CDR3 sequence (DNA): TGTGCCAGTAGTATAGGGAATAGGAGGGGACCACCCAATCAGCCCCAGCATTTT. Protein product: CASSIGNRRGPPNQPQHF.

The rearrangement joins TRBV28 to TRBJ1-1, with D possibly being TRBD1 (5 bases). The CDR3 sequence is 14 residues long. The ends were cut back, 5 bases at V and 3 bases at J, with 13 bases in the middle. CDR1 and CDR2 (germline): MDHEN, SYDVKM. CDR3 DNA sequence: TGTGCCAGCAGTGTACAGAAGGGGTACACTGAAGCTTTCTTT. Encoded protein: CASSVQKGYTEAFF.

This clone was seen a handful of times. This rearrangement joins TRBV7-2 to TRBJ1-5, with 12 positions matching TRBD1. The CDR3 is 15 amino acids. The germline CDR1 and CDR2 sequences are SGHTA and FQGNSA. V gave up 3 bases and J gave up 4 bases; unmatched junction bases: 1. The CDR3 is CASSLGQGANQPQHF. CDR3 nucleotide sequence: TGTGCCAGCAGCTTGGGACAGGGGGCGAATCAGCCCCAGCATTTT.

V is TRBV7-6 and J is TRBJ2-7, with a possible D match to TRBD2 (5 bases). The CDR3 runs 15 residues. Trimming cost V 1 base and J 1 base, with 11 bases left between them. Germline V lookup: CDR1 SGHVS, CDR2 FNYEAQ. CDR3 sequence: CASSLDSGRSYEQYF. The CDR3 DNA reads as TGTGCCAGCAGCTTAGATTCGGGAAGGTCCTACGAGCAGTACTTC. Full variable domain (missing parts from reference TRBV7-6 and TRBJ2-7): GAGVSQSPRYKVTKRGQDVALRCDPISGHVSLYWYRQALGQGPEFLTYFNYEAQQDKSGLPNDRFSAERPEGSISTLTIQRTEQRDSAMYRCASSLDSGRSYEQYFGPGTRLTVT.

The V call is TRBV5-6, the J call TRBJ1-3; no clear D. Germline values: CDR1 SGHDT, CDR2 YYEEEE. There are 15 residues in the CDR3. V was pared by 0 bases and J by 4 bases, with 11 bases between. The CDR3 sequence is CASSLDRRRGNTIYF. CDR3 nucleotides: TGTGCCAGCAGCTTGGATCGTCGGAGGGGAAACACCATATATTTT. Variable domain in full (rest from reference TRBV5-6 and TRBJ1-3): DAGVTQSPTHLIKTRGQQVTLRCSPKSGHDTVSWYQQALGQGPQFIFQYYEEEERQRGNFPDRFSGHQFPNYSSELNVNALLLGDSALYLCASSLDRRRGNTIYFGEGSWLTVV.

V and J are TRBV4-1 and TRBJ1-2; D call uncertain. V gave up 1 base and J gave up 5 bases, with 11 bases separating them. The length of the CDR3 is 14 residues. Per the germline V gene, CDR1 is MGHRA and CDR2 is YSYEKL. The CDR3, as DNA: TGCGCCAGCAGCCAAGGCAGGAGGGATTATGGCTACACCTTC. Its translation is CASSQGRRDYGYTF.

The chain recombines TRBV7-2 with TRBJ2-7; TRBD2 aligns across 9 bases. The CDR3 length is 14 residues. J gave up 3 bases and V 5 bases, and 5 bases lay outside the gene matches. Per germline, CDR1 SGHTA and CDR2 FQGNSA. CDR3 sequence reads: CASSPGLARYEQYF. The CDR3 DNA follows: TGTGCCAGCAGCCCTGGACTAGCGCGCTACGAGCAGTACTTC.

The V and J genes are TRBV28 and TRBJ2-2; 8 bases agree with TRBD2. The CDR3 loop spans 17 amino acids. Germline CDR1 MDHEN, CDR2 SYDVKM. The J segment lost 6 bases and the V segment lost 4 bases, leaving 13 bases of the junction unmatched. The CDR3 DNA reads TGTGCCAGCAGTTCACAAACGTTAGCGGGAAGACCCGGGGAGCTGTTTTTT. Translating gives CASSSQTLAGRPGELFF.

This clone was found once. V is TRBV11-3 and J is TRBJ2-7; a possible D gene is TRBD1 (5 bases). With 5 bases removed from V and 4 bases from J, the gap between germline ends came to 12 bases. The CDR3 extends over 13 amino acids. CDR1 and CDR2 (germline): SGHNT, YENEEA. This chain's CDR3 is CASSAQTGYEQYF. The CDR3 bases are TGTGCCAGCAGCGCGCAAACAGGTTACGAGCAGTACTTC.

This chain joins TRBV28 and TRBJ1-2, with D possibly TRBD1 on 5 matching bases. Germline values: CDR1 MDHEN, CDR2 SYDVKM. Trimming stripped 1 base from V and 6 bases from J, with 15 bases between. The CDR3 covers 15 residues. CDR3 residues: CASSLLGRGPNGYTF. CDR3 nucleotides: TGTGCCAGCAGTTTATTGGGGAGGGGACCTAATGGCTACACCTTC.

The chain combines TRBV10-3 with TRBJ2-2, with 12 bases fitting TRBD2. Looked up from germline, CDR1 is ENHRY and CDR2 is SYGVKD. V lost 3 bases to trimming and J lost 6 bases; unmatched junction nucleotides: 8. The CDR3 runs to 17 residues. CDR3 protein: CAISDPTSGRFSGELFF. The CDR3 bases are TGTGCCATCAGTGACCCTACTAGCGGGAGGTTTTCCGGGGAGCTGTTTTTT.

The chain links TRBV30 to TRBJ2-1; D is perhaps TRBD2 (5 bases). Trimming took off 0 bases at V and 8 bases at J, with 17 bases between the two ends. CDR1 is GTSNPN, CDR2 SVGIG, per germline (reference sequence). CDR3 length: 15 amino acids. CDR3 coding DNA: TGTGCCTGGAGTGTATTAGGCCTAGCAAGCGATGAGCAGTTCTTC. Protein: CAWSVLGLASDEQFF.

The chain couples TRBV11-2 to TRBJ2-1; D remains ambiguous. CDR1 and CDR2 from the germline V gene are SGHAT and FQNNGV. V was pared by 0 bases and J by 7 bases, with 7 bases between. The CDR3 spans 13 residues. CDR3 in amino acids: CASSLDLSNEQFF. CDR3 DNA sequence: TGTGCCAGCAGCTTAGATTTGTCAAATGAGCAGTTCTTC.

This chain uses TRBV4-1 with TRBJ2-7, with D maybe TRBD1 (6 bases). The germline V and J ends were trimmed by 2 bases and 3 bases, with 14 bases remaining between them. CDR3 size: 15 residues. Germline loops: CDR1 MGHRA, CDR2 YSYEKL. The CDR3 DNA is TGCGCCAGCAGCCAATCTAGGGGGACACACTACGAGCAGTACTTC. The encoded protein is CASSQSRGTHYEQYF.

This chain connects TRBV7-2 to TRBJ2-1, with 8 bases fitting TRBD2. The CDR3 consists of 17 residues. Per the germline V gene, CDR1 is SGHTA and CDR2 is FQGNSA. V lost 4 bases, J lost 4 bases, and 12 bases stayed unmatched. The CDR3 DNA is TGTGCCAGCAGCTCTCCTGGAGCGGGAGCGGTATACAATGAGCAGTTCTTC. It codes for CASSSPGAGAVYNEQFF.

The CDR3 sequence: CASSPGTSGETQYF. CDR3 coding DNA: TGCGCCAGCAGCCCTGGGACTAGCGGAGAGACCCAGTACTTC. The chain links TRBV5-1 to TRBJ2-5, with 11 positions matching TRBD2. V gave up 4 bases and J gave up 4 bases; unmatched junction bases: 3. The CDR3 covers 14 residues. Looked up from germline, CDR1 is SGHRS and CDR2 is YFSETQ.

V usage is TRBV5-1 and J usage is TRBJ2-7, with a possible D match to TRBD2 (6 bases). Germline assignment: CDR1 SGHRS and CDR2 YFSETQ. This CDR3 contains 14 residues. V was shortened by 2 bases and J by 3 bases, with 12 bases between the two germline ends. The CDR3 nucleotides read TGCGCCAGCAGCTTTGCTGAAGCGGGCTACGAGCAGTACTTC. It translates to CASSFAEAGYEQYF.

The chain is built from TRBV6-5 and TRBJ2-1, with D perhaps matching TRBD2 (6 bases). V lost 6 bases to trimming and J lost 4 bases, with 16 bases between them. In germline, CDR1 is MNHEY, CDR2 SVGAGI. The CDR3 is 15 amino acids. As DNA, the CDR3 is TGTGCCAGCAGCCTTTTACTAGCAGGTTACAATGAGCAGTTCTTC. It is translated as CASSLLLAGYNEQFF.

This clone came up once. The chain employs TRBV4-1 and TRBJ2-2, with no clear D. The germline gives CDR1 MGHRA, CDR2 YSYEKL. V was cut by 0 bases and J by 0 bases, with 5 bases left in between. The CDR3 has 15 amino acids. The chain's CDR3 is CASSQDRSNTGELFF. CDR3 coding DNA: TGCGCCAGCAGCCAAGATCGGTCGAACACCGGGGAGCTGTTTTTT.

The rearrangement links TRBV18 to TRBJ2-3, with 7 bases matching TRBD2. Per the germline V gene, CDR1 is KGHSH and CDR2 is LQKENI. The V segment lost 3 bases and the J segment 0 bases; nucleotides outside the gene matches: 12. The length of the CDR3 is 18 residues. The CDR3, as DNA: TGTGCCAGCTCACCCAAACTAGCGCTAGTCTCTAGCACAGATACGCAGTATTTT. Translating it yields CASSPKLALVSSTDTQYF.

The rearrangement links TRBV19 to TRBJ1-4; possibly TRBD1 for D (5 bases). The CDR3 totals 16 residues. Germline V CDR1 and CDR2: LNHDA, SQIVND (reference sequence). V shed 5 bases and J shed 5 bases, with 18 bases lying between them. The CDR3 here is CASSLDHRSLNEKLFF. The CDR3 coding sequence is TGTGCCAGTAGTCTCGACCACAGGTCTTTAAATGAAAAACTGTTTTTT.

The genes are TRBV6-5 and TRBJ1-1, with 8 bases matching TRBD1. From germline, CDR1 is MNHEY and CDR2 SVGAGI. V lost 2 bases to trimming and J lost 5 bases; unmatched junction nucleotides: 4. The CDR3 loop spans 14 amino acids. CDR3 residues: CASSYDRGRTEAFF. DNA for the CDR3: TGTGCCAGCAGTTACGACAGGGGTCGAACTGAAGCTTTCTTT.

This chain joins TRBV9 and TRBJ2-1; 9 bases agree with TRBD2. Germline CDR1 SGDLS, CDR2 YYNGEE. Trimming took 3 bases from V and 3 from J; bases not matched to a gene: 4. The CDR3 is 15 amino acids. Written as DNA, the CDR3 is TGTGCCAGCAGCGGTAGCGGGAGTGACTACAATGAGCAGTTCTTC. Encoded protein: CASSGSGSDYNEQFF.

This clone was picked up one time. This chain connects TRBV5-6 to TRBJ2-3, with D tentatively TRBD2 (5 bases). V lost 4 bases, J lost 3 bases, and 27 bases lay in between. This CDR3 spans 19 amino acids. The germline V gene has CDR1 SGHDT and CDR2 YYEEEE. CDR3 coding DNA: TGTGCCAGCAGCCCCAGTTATGCGGTAGAGGGCTCGGTGACAGATACGCAGTATTTT. Protein: CASSPSYAVEGSVTDTQYF. The full variable domain, completed using reference TRBV5-6 and TRBJ2-3, is DAGVTQSPTHLIKTRGQQVTLRCSPKSGHDTVSWYQQALGQGPQFIFQYYEEEERQRGNFPDRFSGHQFPNYSSELNVNALLLGDSALYLCASSPSYAVEGSVTDTQYFGPGTRLTVL.

The chain recombines TRBV7-6 with TRBJ2-1, with 13 bases identical to TRBD2. V was clipped by 2 bases and J by 0 bases; unmatched bases: 1. The CDR3 has 17 amino acids. Looked up from germline, CDR1 is SGHVS and CDR2 is FNYEAQ. The CDR3 region has the DNA TGTGCCAGCAGCTTAAGGACTAGCGGGAGCTCCTACAATGAGCAGTTCTTC. Amino acid sequence: CASSLRTSGSSYNEQFF. The full variable domain, with the rest looked up from reference TRBV7-6 and TRBJ2-1, is GAGVSQSPRYKVTKRGQDVALRCDPISGHVSLYWYRQALGQGPEFLTYFNYEAQQDKSGLPNDRFSAERPEGSISTLTIQRTEQRDSAMYRCASSLRTSGSSYNEQFFGPGTRLTVL.

This chain links TRBV19 with TRBJ2-3, with 8 nucleotides matching TRBD2. The V gene end was trimmed by 5 bases and the J gene end by 2 bases; junction bases not matched to a gene: 6. The CDR3 runs 15 residues. Looked up from germline, CDR1 is LNHDA and CDR2 is SQIVND (reference sequence). The chain's CDR3 is CASSEPGLDTDTQYF. In DNA, the CDR3 is TGTGCCAGTAGTGAACCGGGACTAGACACAGATACGCAGTATTTT.

The V and J genes are TRBV19 and TRBJ1-1; a weak D match, TRBD1 (6 bases). Germline lookup yields CDR1 LNHDA and CDR2 SQIVND (reference sequence). The CDR3 has 13 residues. V was trimmed by 5 bases and J by 3 bases, leaving 10 bases between them. The CDR3 sequence is CASSLGAYTEAFF. The CDR3 DNA sequence: TGTGCCAGTAGTTTGGGGGCTTACACTGAAGCTTTCTTT.

This chain links TRBV2 with TRBJ1-1; no reliable D call. The CDR3 has 14 residues. Germline V gene sequence: CDR1 SNHLY, CDR2 FYNNEI. Trimming took off 7 bases at V and 0 bases at J, with 12 bases between the two ends. As DNA, the CDR3 is TGTGCCAGCACGATCCTACCCGTGAACACTGAAGCTTTCTTT. As protein: CASTILPVNTEAFF. Drawing the rest from reference TRBV2 and TRBJ1-1, the complete variable domain is EPEVTQTPSHQVTQMGQEVILRCVPISNHLYFYWYRQILGQKVEFLVSFYNNEISEKSEIFDDQFSVERPDGSNFTLKIRSTKLEDSAMYFCASTILPVNTEAFFGQGTRLTVV.

The rearrangement joins TRBV6-6 to TRBJ2-7, with 8 nucleotides matching TRBD1. The V segment lost 6 bases and the J segment 4 bases; nucleotides outside the gene matches: 11. Germline CDR1 is MNHNY and CDR2 is SVGAGI (reference sequence). This CDR3 spans 15 amino acids. CDR3 loop: CASSPEGTGIYEQYF. CDR3 bases: TGTGCCAGCAGCCCTGAAGGGACAGGAATTTACGAGCAGTACTTC.

CDR3 bases: TGTGCCAGCAGCTTTTTGACAAGAGATTCACCCCTCCACTTT. As protein: CASSFLTRDSPLHF. This chain joins TRBV7-2 and TRBJ1-6; D not certain. CDR1 and CDR2 (germline): SGHTA, FQGNSA. Trimming took off 3 bases at V and 8 bases at J, with 11 bases between the two ends. This CDR3 region has 14 residues.